The clone carrying this T cell receptor (beta chain) was counted many times. V lost 7 bases to trimming and J lost 8 bases; unmatched junction nucleotides: 14. Germline assignment: CDR1 SGHAT and CDR2 FQDESV (reference sequence). The CDR3 length is 15 residues. The data belong to a study of T cells in Graves' hyperthyroidism and ophthalmopathy. RNA transcripts were the template for amplifying TCR beta CDR3 regions. With the HTBI primer set, the TCR CDR3 went through a first round of RT-PCR. From the multiplex PCR reads, TCRdb called clonotypes with MiXCR, one entry per CDR3 protein. The sample carries 350,000 or so distinct CDR3 sequences, about a sixth recorded once.

Sequencing was done on a sample of blood. This receptor was obtained from a woman between 25 and 40 years old with Graves' hyperthyroidism that later progressed to Graves' ophthalmopathy. The chain is built from TRBV11-1 and TRBJ2-1; 7 nucleotides align to TRBD1. Written as DNA, the CDR3 is TGTGCCAGCAATAAAGACAGGGACGATTTCCATGAGCAGTTCTTC. Its protein product is CASNKDRDDFHEQFF.